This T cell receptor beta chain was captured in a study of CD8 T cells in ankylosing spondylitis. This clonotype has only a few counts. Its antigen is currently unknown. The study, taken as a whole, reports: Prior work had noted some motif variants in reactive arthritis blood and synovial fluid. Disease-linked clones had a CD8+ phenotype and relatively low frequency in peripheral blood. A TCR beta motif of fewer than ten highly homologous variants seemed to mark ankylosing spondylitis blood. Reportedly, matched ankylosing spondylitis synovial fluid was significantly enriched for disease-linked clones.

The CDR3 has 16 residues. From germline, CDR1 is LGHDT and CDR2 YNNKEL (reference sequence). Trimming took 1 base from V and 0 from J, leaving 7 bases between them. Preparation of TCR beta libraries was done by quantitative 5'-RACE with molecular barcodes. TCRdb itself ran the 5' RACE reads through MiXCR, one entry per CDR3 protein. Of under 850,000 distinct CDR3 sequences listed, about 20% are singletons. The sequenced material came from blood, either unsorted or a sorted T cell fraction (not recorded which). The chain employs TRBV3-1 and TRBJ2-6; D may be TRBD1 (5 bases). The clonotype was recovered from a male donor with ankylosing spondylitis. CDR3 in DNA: TGTGCCAGCAGCCAAGTCAGGGTCTCTGGGGCCAACGTCCTGACTTTC. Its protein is CASSQVRVSGANVLTF.